This TCR beta chain comes out of a study of beta chain features in type 1 diabetes. Study-wide results and limits: Moderate yet significant TCRB CDR3 shortening was seen in Type 1 diabetes patients in all four CD4+ subsets. For patients, the naive, central memory and Treg TCRB repertoires appeared more alike than for healthy donors.

To note about this clone: Its matching antigen is unknown.

Germline values: CDR1 SEHNR, CDR2 FQNEAQ (reference sequence). The CDR3 totals 16 residues. J lost 7 bases, V lost 5 bases, and 12 bases had no gene match. Isolated RNA was reverse transcribed in full, so expressed TCRB transcripts were sequenced. Clones were read by immunoSEQ multiplex PCR, and TCRdb kept only the in-frame ones, dropping some. Altogether about 620,000 clones are present, 15% to 18% being singletons, with the ten largest covering approximately 0.093%. The genes are TRBV7-9 and TRBJ1-4; the match to TRBD1 covers 8 bases. Material for sequencing was naive CD4+ T cells from blood. The TCR comes from a man younger than 35 in good health. CDR3: CASSDSSGGGGEKLFF. DNA for the CDR3: TGTGCCAGCAGCGATTCGTCAGGGGGCGGAGGTGAAAAACTGTTTTTT.